A selection of T cell receptor beta chains follows, all from one sample in a study of shared clonotypes between healthy human individuals. Libraries were prepared by immunoSEQ multiplex PCR; TCRdb keeps only in-frame clonotypes and omits some of them. Among 2.3 million or so clones listed, 90% to 95% were seen once. Sequencing was carried out using naive CD4+ T cells from PBMCs. These receptors were taken from a man younger than 30 in good health. Some clones in this sample may be carry-over from other donors' samples. The CDR3 runs from the conserved cysteine through the conserved F or W. D genes are given only for firm matches. Size values are once, few and many counts, or a class for expanded clones, and some rows have none.

J gene: TRBJ1-1; CDR3 length: 14; D gene: NA; clone size: NA; V gene: TRBV5-4; CDR3 DNA: TGTGCCAGCAGCTTTGAGAGTCACGCAGGGTTAGCTTTCTTT; CDR3 protein: CASSFESHAGLAFF
J gene: TRBJ1-2; CDR3 length: 12; D gene: NA; clone size: NA; V gene: TRBV29-1; CDR3 DNA: TGCAGCGTTGGTGAGTTCAACTATGGCTACACCTTC; CDR3 protein: CSVGEFNYGYTF
J gene: TRBJ1-3; CDR3 length: 18; D gene: TRBD1; clone size: once; V gene: TRBV5-4; CDR3 DNA: TGTGCCAGCAGCAATCCCAAGACAGGGGCAACCTCTGGAAACACCATATATTTT; CDR3 protein: CASSNPKTGATSGNTIYF
J gene: TRBJ2-7; CDR3 length: 15; D gene: TRBD1; clone size: NA; V gene: TRBV15; CDR3 DNA: TGTGCCACCAGCAGCCCCGGGACAGGGGACGTCGAGCAGTACTTC; CDR3 protein: CATSSPGTGDVEQYF
J gene: TRBJ1-3; CDR3 length: 16; D gene: NA; clone size: NA; V gene: TRBV10-3; CDR3 DNA: TGTGCCATCAGTAACCGGGGAGTAGAATCGGGAAACACCATATATTTT; CDR3 protein: CAISNRGVESGNTIYF
J gene: TRBJ2-4; CDR3 length: 13; D gene: NA; clone size: NA; V gene: TRBV7-9; CDR3 DNA: TGTGCCAGCAGCTTTCGGACCTCAAACATTCAGTACTTC; CDR3 protein: CASSFRTSNIQYF
J gene: TRBJ2-7; CDR3 length: 15; D gene: NA; clone size: NA; V gene: TRBV5-5; CDR3 DNA: TGTGCCAGCAGCTTGATCTGGAGCCAAACCTACGAGCAGTACTTC; CDR3 protein: CASSLIWSQTYEQYF
J gene: TRBJ1-4; CDR3 length: 14; D gene: NA; clone size: NA; V gene: TRBV28; CDR3 DNA: TGTGCCAGCAGACCCAACTACAGGGATGAAAAACTGTTTTTT; CDR3 protein: CASRPNYRDEKLFF
J gene: TRBJ2-7; CDR3 length: 14; D gene: NA; clone size: NA; V gene: TRBV19; CDR3 DNA: TGTGCCAGTAGTATAGGCCCCGTGACATACGAGCAGTACTTC; CDR3 protein: CASSIGPVTYEQYF
J gene: TRBJ2-3; CDR3 length: 13; D gene: NA; clone size: NA; V gene: TRBV18; CDR3 DNA: TGTGCCAGCTCACCACCGGAACAAGATACGCAGTATTTT; CDR3 protein: CASSPPEQDTQYF
J gene: TRBJ1-2; CDR3 length: 12; D gene: NA; clone size: NA; V gene: TRBV2; CDR3 DNA: TGTGCCAGCAGTAGACAGCTCTATGGCTACACCTTC; CDR3 protein: CASSRQLYGYTF
J gene: TRBJ2-2; CDR3 length: 14; D gene: NA; clone size: NA; V gene: TRBV19; CDR3 DNA: TGTGCCAGTTCCCGGGGGTCAAACACCGGGGAGCTGTTTTTT; CDR3 protein: CASSRGSNTGELFF
J gene: TRBJ1-1; CDR3 length: 11; D gene: NA; clone size: once; V gene: TRBV6-5; CDR3 DNA: TGTGCCAGCAGTTACAACAGGACGCCTTTCTTT; CDR3 protein: CASSYNRTPFF
J gene: TRBJ2-1; CDR3 length: 13; D gene: NA; clone size: NA; V gene: TRBV12-5; CDR3 DNA: TGTGCTAGTGGCCCAACAGGGTTGGGTGAGCAGTTCTTC; CDR3 protein: CASGPTGLGEQFF
J gene: TRBJ2-1; CDR3 length: 15; D gene: TRBD2; clone size: NA; V gene: TRBV7-8; CDR3 DNA: TGTGCCAGCAGCTCCACTAGCGGGAGGGGCAATGAGCAGTTCTTC; CDR3 protein: CASSSTSGRGNEQFF
J gene: TRBJ2-3; CDR3 length: 13; D gene: NA; clone size: once; V gene: TRBV6-5; CDR3 DNA: TGTGCCAGCAGTTACCTGAAGACAGATACGCAGTATTTT; CDR3 protein: CASSYLKTDTQYF
J gene: TRBJ2-1; CDR3 length: 11; D gene: NA; clone size: NA; V gene: TRBV29-1; CDR3 DNA: TGCAGCGTTAGACAGTACAATGAGCAGTTCTTC; CDR3 protein: CSVRQYNEQFF
J gene: TRBJ1-4; CDR3 length: 15; D gene: TRBD1; clone size: NA; V gene: TRBV7-2; CDR3 DNA: TGTGCCAGCAGCCAAGGACAGGGGGTCTTCGAAAAACTGTTTTTT; CDR3 protein: CASSQGQGVFEKLFF
J gene: TRBJ2-1; CDR3 length: 16; D gene: TRBD2; clone size: NA; V gene: TRBV7-2; CDR3 DNA: TGTGCCAGCAGCTACCCAGTAGCGGGAGATTACAATGAGCAGTTCTTC; CDR3 protein: CASSYPVAGDYNEQFF
J gene: TRBJ1-2; CDR3 length: 12; D gene: NA; clone size: once; V gene: TRBV7-9; CDR3 DNA: TGTGCCAGCAGCCTATGGGGAGGTGGCTACACCTTC; CDR3 protein: CASSLWGGGYTF
J gene: TRBJ2-7; CDR3 length: 14; D gene: NA; clone size: NA; V gene: TRBV2; CDR3 DNA: TGTGCCAGCAGCGACAGTGGGGGGTCCTACGAGCAGTACTTC; CDR3 protein: CASSDSGGSYEQYF
J gene: TRBJ1-2; CDR3 length: 10; D gene: NA; clone size: once; V gene: TRBV29-1; CDR3 DNA: TGCAGCGTCCGGACTGATGGCTACACCTTC; CDR3 protein: CSVRTDGYTF
J gene: TRBJ2-4; CDR3 length: 13; D gene: NA; clone size: NA; V gene: TRBV7-2; CDR3 DNA: TGTGCCAGCAGCTCAGGGTACCAAAACATTCAGTACTTC; CDR3 protein: CASSSGYQNIQYF
J gene: TRBJ2-3; CDR3 length: 16; D gene: NA; clone size: NA; V gene: TRBV7-2; CDR3 DNA: TGTGCCAGCAGCTTTAGGCGGGGGCGTGGCACAGATACGCAGTATTTT; CDR3 protein: CASSFRRGRGTDTQYF
J gene: TRBJ1-2; CDR3 length: 16; D gene: TRBD1; clone size: NA; V gene: TRBV4-1; CDR3 DNA: TGCGCCAGCAGCCAAGTAGGAGGACAGGGGAGGTATGGCTACACCTTC; CDR3 protein: CASSQVGGQGRYGYTF
J gene: TRBJ2-2; CDR3 length: 17; D gene: TRBD2; clone size: once; V gene: TRBV11-1; CDR3 DNA: TGTGCCAGCAGCTTAGACCCACTAGCGGGGCGGACCGGGGAGCTGTTTTTT; CDR3 protein: CASSLDPLAGRTGELFF
J gene: TRBJ2-1; CDR3 length: 15; D gene: TRBD2; clone size: NA; V gene: TRBV6-6; CDR3 DNA: TGTGCCAGCAGTTACGTCTTGGCTAGCGGCAATGAGCAGTTCTTC; CDR3 protein: CASSYVLASGNEQFF
J gene: TRBJ1-2; CDR3 length: 12; D gene: NA; clone size: NA; V gene: TRBV28; CDR3 DNA: TGTGCCAGCATGACCCACAACTATGGCTACACCTTC; CDR3 protein: CASMTHNYGYTF
J gene: TRBJ2-3; CDR3 length: 16; D gene: TRBD2; clone size: NA; V gene: TRBV5-5; CDR3 DNA: TGTGCCAGCAGCTTGGTCGCGGCAGGCGGGGGAGATACGCAGTATTTT; CDR3 protein: CASSLVAAGGGDTQYF
J gene: TRBJ1-1; CDR3 length: 10; D gene: TRBD1; clone size: NA; V gene: TRBV29-1; CDR3 DNA: TGTAGCGTGGGGACAGGGGAAGCTTTCTTT; CDR3 protein: CSVGTGEAFF
J gene: TRBJ2-5; CDR3 length: 17; D gene: TRBD1; clone size: NA; V gene: TRBV11-2; CDR3 DNA: TGTGCCAGCAGCCCAAATACCGGGACAGAATACAAAGAGACCCAGTACTTC; CDR3 protein: CASSPNTGTEYKETQYF
J gene: TRBJ2-1; CDR3 length: 14; D gene: NA; clone size: NA; V gene: TRBV9; CDR3 DNA: TGTGCCAGCAGCGTAGAGGGTTCCTACAATGAGCAGTTCTTC; CDR3 protein: CASSVEGSYNEQFF
J gene: TRBJ2-1; CDR3 length: 16; D gene: TRBD2; clone size: NA; V gene: TRBV18; CDR3 DNA: TGTGCCAGCTCACCAAGGCTAGCGGGAGCCATCAATGAGCAGTTCTTC; CDR3 protein: CASSPRLAGAINEQFF
J gene: TRBJ2-7; CDR3 length: 14; D gene: TRBD1; clone size: NA; V gene: TRBV7-9; CDR3 DNA: TGTGCCAGCAGCCGGGGACAGAATTTCTACGAGCAGTACTTC; CDR3 protein: CASSRGQNFYEQYF
J gene: TRBJ2-7; CDR3 length: 13; D gene: TRBD1; clone size: once; V gene: TRBV19; CDR3 DNA: TGTGCCAGTAGGGGGACAGGGTCCTACGAGCAGTACTTC; CDR3 protein: CASRGTGSYEQYF
J gene: TRBJ2-5; CDR3 length: 14; D gene: NA; clone size: NA; V gene: TRBV5-6; CDR3 DNA: TGTGCCAGCAGCCGGGCCAGGGGGGAAGAGACCCAGTACTTC; CDR3 protein: CASSRARGEETQYF
J gene: TRBJ2-1; CDR3 length: 17; D gene: NA; clone size: NA; V gene: TRBV28; CDR3 DNA: TGTGCCAGCAGTTTCCCCCTCGGTCGGAACGATTACAATGAGCAGTTCTTC; CDR3 protein: CASSFPLGRNDYNEQFF
J gene: TRBJ2-1; CDR3 length: 14; D gene: NA; clone size: NA; V gene: TRBV7-9; CDR3 DNA: TGTGCCAGCAGCTTAGAATTGTTGCGGGATGAGCAGTTCTTC; CDR3 protein: CASSLELLRDEQFF
J gene: TRBJ1-2; CDR3 length: 13; D gene: NA; clone size: NA; V gene: TRBV28; CDR3 DNA: TGTGCCAGCTCCATGGGGCAGGGGATAGCCTACACCTTC; CDR3 protein: CASSMGQGIAYTF
J gene: TRBJ1-5; CDR3 length: 13; D gene: NA; clone size: few; V gene: TRBV11-2; CDR3 DNA: TGTGCCAGCAGCTTTGACAGAAATCAGCCCCAGCATTTT; CDR3 protein: CASSFDRNQPQHF
J gene: TRBJ2-7; CDR3 length: 18; D gene: TRBD2; clone size: NA; V gene: TRBV25-1; CDR3 DNA: TGTGCCAGCAGTGACCAACGGCCGGGACTAGCGGGAGCCGACGAGCAGTACTTC; CDR3 protein: CASSDQRPGLAGADEQYF
J gene: TRBJ2-7; CDR3 length: 17; D gene: TRBD2; clone size: NA; V gene: TRBV5-6; CDR3 DNA: TGTGCCAGCAGCTCCCGCCGGTCAGCGGGGATTACCTACGAGCAGTACTTC; CDR3 protein: CASSSRRSAGITYEQYF
J gene: TRBJ2-1; CDR3 length: 15; D gene: NA; clone size: NA; V gene: TRBV9; CDR3 DNA: TGTGCCAGCAGCGTCTTTGGGAACTCCTACAATGAGCAGTTCTTC; CDR3 protein: CASSVFGNSYNEQFF
J gene: TRBJ2-1; CDR3 length: 14; D gene: TRBD2; clone size: NA; V gene: TRBV27; CDR3 DNA: TGTGCCAGCACCACTAGCGGCGGCTACAATGAGCAGTTCTTC; CDR3 protein: CASTTSGGYNEQFF
J gene: TRBJ2-6; CDR3 length: 18; D gene: NA; clone size: NA; V gene: TRBV5-1; CDR3 DNA: TGCGCCAGCAGCTTGGCCGTTATAAGGGGGTCTGGGGCCAACGTCCTGACTTTC; CDR3 protein: CASSLAVIRGSGANVLTF
J gene: TRBJ1-2; CDR3 length: 19; D gene: TRBD1; clone size: NA; V gene: TRBV27; CDR3 DNA: TGTGCCAGCAGTTTACCCCGGGACAGGGGGCTCCGACTCGACTATGGCTACACCTTC; CDR3 protein: CASSLPRDRGLRLDYGYTF
J gene: TRBJ1-4; CDR3 length: 17; D gene: TRBD1; clone size: NA; V gene: TRBV5-1; CDR3 DNA: TGCGCCAGCAGCTCCGTCCCGGGACAGGGACCTAATGAAAAACTGTTTTTT; CDR3 protein: CASSSVPGQGPNEKLFF
J gene: TRBJ2-3; CDR3 length: 15; D gene: NA; clone size: NA; V gene: TRBV7-2; CDR3 DNA: TGTGCCAGCAGCTTCGTGGTAGCCCCCACAGATACGCAGTATTTT; CDR3 protein: CASSFVVAPTDTQYF
J gene: TRBJ2-1; CDR3 length: 15; D gene: TRBD2; clone size: NA; V gene: TRBV7-3; CDR3 DNA: TGTGCCAGCAGCCCTTCTAGCGGGGGTTACAATGAGCAGTTCTTC; CDR3 protein: CASSPSSGGYNEQFF
J gene: TRBJ2-1; CDR3 length: 13; D gene: NA; clone size: NA; V gene: TRBV4-1; CDR3 DNA: TGCGCCAGCAGCTCGGGGGACAGCAATGAGCAGTTCTTC; CDR3 protein: CASSSGDSNEQFF
J gene: TRBJ2-1; CDR3 length: 16; D gene: TRBD2; clone size: NA; V gene: TRBV6-5; CDR3 DNA: TGTGCCAGCAGTTCAACTAGCGGGAGCTCCTACAATGAGCAGTTCTTC; CDR3 protein: CASSSTSGSSYNEQFF
J gene: TRBJ2-4; CDR3 length: 12; D gene: TRBD1; clone size: NA; V gene: TRBV28; CDR3 DNA: TGTGCCAGCACCGCGGACAGGGACATTCAGTACTTC; CDR3 protein: CASTADRDIQYF
J gene: TRBJ2-5; CDR3 length: 15; D gene: NA; clone size: NA; V gene: TRBV19; CDR3 DNA: TGTGCCAGTAGTTGGAGGGAGGCATCCAAAGAGACCCAGTACTTC; CDR3 protein: CASSWREASKETQYF
J gene: TRBJ1-2; CDR3 length: 13; D gene: NA; clone size: NA; V gene: TRBV19; CDR3 DNA: TGTGCCAGTAGTATGAGGCACAACTATGGCTACACCTTC; CDR3 protein: CASSMRHNYGYTF
J gene: TRBJ1-4; CDR3 length: 11; D gene: NA; clone size: NA; V gene: TRBV20-1; CDR3 DNA: TGCAGTGCTAGAGCCGTGGGGGAACTGTTTTTT; CDR3 protein: CSARAVGELFF
J gene: TRBJ2-7; CDR3 length: 16; D gene: NA; clone size: NA; V gene: TRBV18; CDR3 DNA: TGTGCCAGCTCACCGACTTTAGCAGGAGAATTCTACGAGCAGTACTTC; CDR3 protein: CASSPTLAGEFYEQYF
J gene: TRBJ2-7; CDR3 length: 13; D gene: NA; clone size: NA; V gene: TRBV7-2; CDR3 DNA: TGTGCCAGCAGCGTACCGACAGCCTACGAGCAGTACTTC; CDR3 protein: CASSVPTAYEQYF
J gene: TRBJ2-5; CDR3 length: 15; D gene: TRBD2; clone size: NA; V gene: TRBV6-1; CDR3 DNA: TGTGCCAGCAGGCCGCGACTAGCGGGAAAAGAGACCCAGTACTTC; CDR3 protein: CASRPRLAGKETQYF
J gene: TRBJ2-3; CDR3 length: 16; D gene: TRBD2; clone size: NA; V gene: TRBV5-1; CDR3 DNA: TGCGCCAGCAGCGCGCCCGGGACTAGCCCAAAAGATACGCAGTATTTT; CDR3 protein: CASSAPGTSPKDTQYF
J gene: TRBJ1-4; CDR3 length: 17; D gene: NA; clone size: NA; V gene: TRBV28; CDR3 DNA: TGTGCCAGCAGTTTTCGTCCCGGCGACGCAACTAATGAAAAACTGTTTTTT; CDR3 protein: CASSFRPGDATNEKLFF